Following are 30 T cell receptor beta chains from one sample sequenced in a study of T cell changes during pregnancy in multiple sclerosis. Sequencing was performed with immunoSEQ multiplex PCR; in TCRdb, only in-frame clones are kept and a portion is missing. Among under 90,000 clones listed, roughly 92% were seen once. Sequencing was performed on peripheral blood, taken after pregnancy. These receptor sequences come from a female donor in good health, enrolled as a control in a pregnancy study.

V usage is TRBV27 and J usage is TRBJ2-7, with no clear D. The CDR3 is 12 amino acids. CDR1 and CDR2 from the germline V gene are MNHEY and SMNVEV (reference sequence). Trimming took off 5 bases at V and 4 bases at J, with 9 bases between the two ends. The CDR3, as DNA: TGTGCCAGCAGTCCGACACCATACGAGCAGTACTTC. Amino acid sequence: CASSPTPYEQYF.

CDR3 region: CSVLYPLRETEAFF. The CDR3 coding sequence is TGCAGCGTCCTATACCCCCTCCGGGAGACTGAAGCTTTCTTT. V and J are TRBV29-1 and TRBJ1-1, with D unclear. The CDR3 is made up of 14 amino acids. Germline CDR1 is SQVTM and CDR2 is ANQGSEA. V lost 6 bases, J lost 5 bases, and 19 bases lay in between.

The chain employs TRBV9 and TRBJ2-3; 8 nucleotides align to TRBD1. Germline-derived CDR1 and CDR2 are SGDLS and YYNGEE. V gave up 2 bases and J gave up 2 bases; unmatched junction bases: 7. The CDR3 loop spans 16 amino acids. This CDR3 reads CASSVRQGRYTDTQYF. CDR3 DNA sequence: TGTGCCAGCAGCGTTAGACAGGGGCGGTACACAGATACGCAGTATTTT.

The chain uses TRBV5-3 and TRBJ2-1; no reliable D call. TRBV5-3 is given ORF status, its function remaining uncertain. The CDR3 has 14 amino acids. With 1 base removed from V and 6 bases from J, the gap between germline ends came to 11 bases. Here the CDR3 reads CARSLSLVSNEQFF. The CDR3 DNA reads TGTGCCAGAAGCTTGAGCCTAGTCTCCAATGAGCAGTTCTTC.

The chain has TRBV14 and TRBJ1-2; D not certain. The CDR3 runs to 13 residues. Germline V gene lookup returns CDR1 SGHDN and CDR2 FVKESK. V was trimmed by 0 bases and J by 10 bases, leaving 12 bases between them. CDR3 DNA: TGTGCCAGCAGCCAAGAACGTGCCGGGGTCTACACCTTC. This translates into CASSQERAGVYTF.

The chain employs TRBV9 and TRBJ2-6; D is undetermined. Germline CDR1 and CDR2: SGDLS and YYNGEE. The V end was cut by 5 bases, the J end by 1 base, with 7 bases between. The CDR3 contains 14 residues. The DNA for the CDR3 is TGTGCCAGCAGTGAGATGTCTGGGGCCAACGTCCTGACTTTC. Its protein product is CASSEMSGANVLTF.

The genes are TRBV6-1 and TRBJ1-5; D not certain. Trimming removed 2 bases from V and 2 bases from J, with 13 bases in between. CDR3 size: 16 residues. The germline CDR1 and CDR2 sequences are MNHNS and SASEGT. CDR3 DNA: TGTGCCAGCAGTGAAAGGGAGGGTGTTGGCAATCAGCCCCAGCATTTT. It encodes CASSEREGVGNQPQHF.

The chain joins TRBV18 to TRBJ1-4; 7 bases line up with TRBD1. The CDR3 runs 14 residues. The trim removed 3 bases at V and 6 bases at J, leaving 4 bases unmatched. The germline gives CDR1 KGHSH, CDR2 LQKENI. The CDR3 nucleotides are TGTGCCAGCTCACCCGGGACAGATTATGAAAAACTGTTTTTT. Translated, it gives CASSPGTDYEKLFF.

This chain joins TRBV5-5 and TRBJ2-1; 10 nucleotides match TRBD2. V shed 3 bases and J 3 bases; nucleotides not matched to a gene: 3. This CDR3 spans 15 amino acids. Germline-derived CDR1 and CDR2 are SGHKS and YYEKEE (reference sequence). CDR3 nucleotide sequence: TGTGCCAGCAGCTCCAGCGGGGGGGACTACAATGAGCAGTTCTTC. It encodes CASSSSGGDYNEQFF.

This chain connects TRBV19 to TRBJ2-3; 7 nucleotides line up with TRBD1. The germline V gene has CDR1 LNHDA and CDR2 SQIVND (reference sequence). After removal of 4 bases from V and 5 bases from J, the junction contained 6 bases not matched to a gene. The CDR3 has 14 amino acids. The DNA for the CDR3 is TGTGCCAGTAGTACACAGGGGAACATAGATACGCAGTATTTT. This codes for CASSTQGNIDTQYF.

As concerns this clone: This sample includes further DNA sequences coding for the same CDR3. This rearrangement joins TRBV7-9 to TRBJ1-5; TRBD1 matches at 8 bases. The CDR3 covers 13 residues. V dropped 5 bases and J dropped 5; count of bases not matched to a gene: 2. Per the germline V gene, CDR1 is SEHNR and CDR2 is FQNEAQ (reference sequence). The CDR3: CASSPGGYQPQHF. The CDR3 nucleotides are TGTGCCAGCAGCCCAGGGGGCTATCAGCCCCAGCATTTT.

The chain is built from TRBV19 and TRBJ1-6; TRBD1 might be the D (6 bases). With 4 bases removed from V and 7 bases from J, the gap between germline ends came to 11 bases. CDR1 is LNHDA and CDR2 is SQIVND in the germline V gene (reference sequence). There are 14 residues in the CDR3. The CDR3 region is CASSRTVGNSPLHF. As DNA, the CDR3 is TGTGCCAGTAGTAGGACAGTCGGGAATTCACCCCTCCACTTT.

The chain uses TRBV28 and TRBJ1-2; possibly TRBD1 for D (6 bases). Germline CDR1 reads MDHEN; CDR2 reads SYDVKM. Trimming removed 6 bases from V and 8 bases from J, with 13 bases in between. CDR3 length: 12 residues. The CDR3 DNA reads TGTGCCAGCAGGATACAGGGTAGGGGCTACACCTTC. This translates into CASRIQGRGYTF.

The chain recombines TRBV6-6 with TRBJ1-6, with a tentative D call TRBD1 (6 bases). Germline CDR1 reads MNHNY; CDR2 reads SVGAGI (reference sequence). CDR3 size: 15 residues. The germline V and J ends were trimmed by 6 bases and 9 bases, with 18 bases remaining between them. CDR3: CASSSRGIEGSPLHF. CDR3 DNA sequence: TGTGCCAGCAGCTCCAGGGGCATAGAGGGTTCACCCCTCCACTTT.

In nucleotides, the CDR3 is TGTGCCAGCAGTTTAGGCGGACAGGGTAATTCACCCCTCCACTTT. Its translation: CASSLGGQGNSPLHF. The V and J genes are TRBV28 and TRBJ1-6; 8 nucleotides line up with TRBD1. This CDR3 is built from 15 residues. Germline CDR1 is MDHEN and CDR2 is SYDVKM. Trimming cost V 2 bases and J 6 bases; bases outside gene matches: 3.

In nucleotides, the CDR3 is TGTGCCAGCAGTGACCCGGGACAGGGGGAAAAACTGTTTTTT. Its translation is CASSDPGQGEKLFF. The V call is TRBV25-1, the J call TRBJ1-4, with TRBD1 matching 10 bases. The ends lost 3 bases at V and 8 bases at J; junction bases unmatched: 3. Germline CDR1 reads MGHDK; CDR2 reads SYGVNS. CDR3 length: 14 amino acids.

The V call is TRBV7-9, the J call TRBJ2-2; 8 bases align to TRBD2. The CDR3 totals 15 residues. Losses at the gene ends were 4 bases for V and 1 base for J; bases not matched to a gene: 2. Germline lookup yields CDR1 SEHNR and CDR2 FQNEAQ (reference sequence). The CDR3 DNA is TGTGCCAGCAGCTCTACTAGCGGGAACACCGGGGAGCTGTTTTTT. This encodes CASSSTSGNTGELFF.

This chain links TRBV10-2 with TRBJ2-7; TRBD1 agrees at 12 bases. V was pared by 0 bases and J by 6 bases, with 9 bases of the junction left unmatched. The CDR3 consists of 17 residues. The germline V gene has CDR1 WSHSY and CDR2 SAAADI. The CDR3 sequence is CASSESGTGGVGGEQYF. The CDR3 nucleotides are TGCGCCAGCAGTGAGTCGGGGACAGGGGGCGTCGGGGGCGAGCAGTACTTC.

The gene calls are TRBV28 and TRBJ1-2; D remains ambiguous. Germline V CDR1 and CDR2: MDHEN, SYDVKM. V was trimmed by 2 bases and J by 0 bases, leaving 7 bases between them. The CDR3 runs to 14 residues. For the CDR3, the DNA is TGTGCCAGCAGTTTAGTCCGAGCTAACTATGGCTACACCTTC. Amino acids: CASSLVRANYGYTF.

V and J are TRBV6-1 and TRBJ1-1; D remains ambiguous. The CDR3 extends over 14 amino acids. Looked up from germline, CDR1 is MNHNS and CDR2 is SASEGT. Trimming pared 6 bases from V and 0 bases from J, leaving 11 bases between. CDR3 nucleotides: TGTGCCAGCAGCTCATCACGGGTGAACACTGAAGCTTTCTTT. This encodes CASSSSRVNTEAFF.

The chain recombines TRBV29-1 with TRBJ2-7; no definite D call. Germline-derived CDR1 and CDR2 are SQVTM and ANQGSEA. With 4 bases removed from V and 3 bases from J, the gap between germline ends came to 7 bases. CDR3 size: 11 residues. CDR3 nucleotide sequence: TGCAGCGTTGGGGCGAACTACGAGCAGTACTTC. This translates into CSVGANYEQYF.

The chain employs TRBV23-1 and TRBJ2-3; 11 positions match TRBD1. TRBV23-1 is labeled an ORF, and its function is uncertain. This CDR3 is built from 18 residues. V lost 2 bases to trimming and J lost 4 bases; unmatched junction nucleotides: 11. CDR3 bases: TGCGCCAGCAGTCAAGAATCTACCCCGGGACAGGGGGCAGATACGCAGTATTTT. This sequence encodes CASSQESTPGQGADTQYF.

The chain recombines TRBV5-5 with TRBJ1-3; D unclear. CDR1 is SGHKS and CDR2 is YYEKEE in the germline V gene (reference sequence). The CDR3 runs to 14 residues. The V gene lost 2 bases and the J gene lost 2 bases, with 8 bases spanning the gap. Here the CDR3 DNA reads TGTGCCAGCAGCTTAGGAGGCACTGGAAACACCATATATTTT. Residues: CASSLGGTGNTIYF.

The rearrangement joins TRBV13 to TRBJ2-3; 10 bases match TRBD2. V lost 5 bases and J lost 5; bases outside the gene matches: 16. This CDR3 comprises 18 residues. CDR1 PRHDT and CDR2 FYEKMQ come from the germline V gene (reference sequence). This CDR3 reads CASSPLGSGRAGKDTQYF. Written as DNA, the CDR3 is TGTGCCAGCAGCCCCCTGGGGAGCGGGAGGGCCGGGAAAGATACGCAGTATTTT.

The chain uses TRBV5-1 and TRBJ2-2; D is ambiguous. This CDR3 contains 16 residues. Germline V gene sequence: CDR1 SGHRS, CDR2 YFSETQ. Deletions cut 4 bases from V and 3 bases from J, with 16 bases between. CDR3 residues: CASSPRDPGDTGELFF. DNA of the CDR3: TGCGCCAGCAGCCCCCGTGACCCCGGAGACACCGGGGAGCTGTTTTTT.

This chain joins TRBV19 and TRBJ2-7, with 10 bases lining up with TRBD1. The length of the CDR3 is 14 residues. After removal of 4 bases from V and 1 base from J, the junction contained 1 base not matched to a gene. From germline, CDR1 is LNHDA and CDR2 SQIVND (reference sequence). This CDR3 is CASSKGQGSYEQYF. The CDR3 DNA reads TGTGCCAGTAGTAAGGGACAGGGGTCCTACGAGCAGTACTTC.

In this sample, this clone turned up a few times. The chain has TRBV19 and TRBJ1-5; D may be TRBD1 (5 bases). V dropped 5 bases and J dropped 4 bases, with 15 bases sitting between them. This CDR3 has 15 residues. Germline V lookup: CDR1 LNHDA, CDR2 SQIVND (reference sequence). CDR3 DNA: TGTGCCAGTAGTTCAAGCGGGGGGAAGAATCAGCCCCAGCATTTT. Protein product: CASSSSGGKNQPQHF.

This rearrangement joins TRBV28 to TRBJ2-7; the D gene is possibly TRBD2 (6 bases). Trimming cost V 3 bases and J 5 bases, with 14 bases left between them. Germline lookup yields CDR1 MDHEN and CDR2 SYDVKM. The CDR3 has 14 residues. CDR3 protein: CASSLLIAENEQYF. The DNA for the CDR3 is TGTGCCAGCAGTTTGTTGATAGCGGAGAACGAGCAGTACTTC.

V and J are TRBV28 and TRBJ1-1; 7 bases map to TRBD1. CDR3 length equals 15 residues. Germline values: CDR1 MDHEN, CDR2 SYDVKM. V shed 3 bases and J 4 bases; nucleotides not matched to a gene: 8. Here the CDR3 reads CASSFQSAGGTEAFF. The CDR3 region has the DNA TGTGCCAGCAGTTTCCAAAGTGCAGGGGGCACTGAAGCTTTCTTT.

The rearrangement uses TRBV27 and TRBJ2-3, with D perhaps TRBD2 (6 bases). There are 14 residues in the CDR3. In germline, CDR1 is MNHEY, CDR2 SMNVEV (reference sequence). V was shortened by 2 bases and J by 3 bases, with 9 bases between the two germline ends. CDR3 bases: TGTGCCAGCAGTTTAGCGGAGGGGACAGATACGCAGTATTTT. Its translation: CASSLAEGTDTQYF.